This passage covers 2 T cell receptor beta chains from one sample sequenced in a study of cytomegalovirus exposure and HLA in healthy donors. The PCR made use of 60 Vbeta and 13 Jbeta primers. Assay used: immunoSEQ multiplex PCR; TCRdb lists only in-frame clones, some missing. The sample holds 150,000 to 200,000 clones, around 84% seen once. The sequenced material came from PBMCs. The receptor set was obtained from a man over 45 in good health and CMV-seropositive.

This rearrangement joins TRBV29-1 to TRBJ2-3, with 9 positions matching TRBD1. V lost 4 bases to trimming and J lost 0 bases; unmatched junction nucleotides: 5. The CDR3 is made up of 15 amino acids. Germline CDR1 and CDR2: SQVTM and ANQGSEA. DNA of the CDR3: TGCAGCGTTGGAGGGGGACAGGGTAGCACAGATACGCAGTATTTT. Its protein is CSVGGGQGSTDTQYF.

This clone was recorded many times. V is TRBV5-4 and J is TRBJ1-4; D is unresolved. The CDR3 covers 17 residues. Germline V gene lookup returns CDR1 SGHNT and CDR2 YYREEE (reference sequence). Trimming removed 2 bases at V and 2 bases at J, with 16 bases between. This chain's CDR3 is CASSFLSMGGTNEKLFF. DNA of the CDR3: TGTGCCAGCAGCTTTTTGTCTATGGGCGGGACTAATGAAAAACTGTTTTTT.